One and the same sample provided the 5 T cell receptor beta chains below, sequenced in a study of blood T cell repertoires in COVID-19. The repertoire was sequenced with immunoSEQ multiplex PCR; TCRdb's copy has only in-frame clones and lacks some. The sample carries 250,000 or so clones, 65% to 85% recorded once. Material: PBMCs or T cells enriched from blood (not recorded which). The source of these receptors is a man between 50 and 59 years old who had recovered from COVID-19.

The chain joins TRBV9 to TRBJ2-3; D perhaps matches TRBD1 (5 bases). Germline assignment: CDR1 SGDLS and CDR2 YYNGEE. The length of the CDR3 is 14 residues. Deletions cut 0 bases from V and 4 bases from J, with 9 bases between. CDR3 DNA: TGTGCCAGCAGCGTAGGAGTAGGGGCAGATACGCAGTATTTT. Protein: CASSVGVGADTQYF.

The chain is built from TRBV20-1 and TRBJ2-2, with 9 bases identical to TRBD1. This CDR3 is built from 15 residues. Germline V gives CDR1 DFQATT, CDR2 SNEGSKA (reference sequence). With V trimmed by 3 bases and J by 4 bases, 6 bases remained unmatched. The CDR3 DNA follows: TGCAGTGCTAGTCGACAGGGGGGCGGCACCGGGGAGCTGTTTTTT. It codes for CSASRQGGGTGELFF.

The V call is TRBV10-2, the J call TRBJ1-3, with 7 bases fitting TRBD1. The CDR3 length is 15 residues. With 3 bases clipped from V and 9 bases from J, the junction kept 11 bases outside the gene matches. Germline V lookup: CDR1 WSHSY, CDR2 SAAADI. The DNA of the CDR3 is TGCGCCAGCAGTGAAGGGGGCAGGGGAATGCCCACCATATATTTT. Translated: CASSEGGRGMPTIYF.

This sequence joins TRBV10-2 and TRBJ1-2, with a possible D match to TRBD1 (6 bases). The germline gives CDR1 WSHSY, CDR2 SAAADI. The CDR3 loop spans 14 amino acids. Trimming took off 5 bases at V and 6 bases at J, with 16 bases between the two ends. DNA for the CDR3: TGCGCCAGCAGTCAAGGGGGAGACGATGATGGCTACACCTTC. Encoded protein: CASSQGGDDDGYTF.

V is TRBV5-1 and J is TRBJ2-7; 7 bases fit TRBD2. In germline, CDR1 is SGHRS, CDR2 YFSETQ. V trimming: 4 bases; J trimming: 7 bases; junction bases outside the gene matches: 11. There are 14 residues in the CDR3. CDR3 sequence reads: CASSPNGGGDEQYF. In DNA form, the CDR3 reads TGCGCCAGCAGCCCCAATGGGGGGGGAGATGAGCAGTACTTC.